These 14 T cell receptor beta chains originate from one sample sequenced in a study of cytomegalovirus exposure and HLA in healthy donors. A multiplex PCR was run with 60 Vbeta primers and 13 Jbeta primers. The table came from immunoSEQ multiplex PCR; TCRdb's copy has only in-frame clones and leaves some out. The sample has about 140,000 clones, 66% seen once; the top ten hold over 5%. The material sequenced was PBMCs. Every receptor here comes from a woman in her sixties or seventies in good health and CMV-seronegative.

The chain joins TRBV19 to TRBJ2-7, with D unresolved. From germline, CDR1 is LNHDA and CDR2 SQIVND (reference sequence). Between the trimmed V and J ends, which lost 5 bases and 2 bases, there was a span of 13 bases. The CDR3 spans 14 residues. The CDR3 region is CASSPPGFPYEQYF. CDR3 DNA: TGTGCCAGTAGTCCCCCGGGTTTCCCCTACGAGCAGTACTTC.

The V gene is TRBV4-2, the J gene TRBJ2-5; TRBD2 matches at 12 bases. Unmatched junction bases numbered 6, after V lost 1 base and J lost 3 bases. Germline V gene lookup returns CDR1 LGHNA and CDR2 YNFKEQ. The CDR3 totals 17 residues. CDR3 DNA sequence: TGTGCCAGCAGCCAAGGGACTAGCGGGAATGGAGAAGAGACCCAGTACTTC. It specifies CASSQGTSGNGEETQYF.

The chain is built from TRBV18 and TRBJ2-4; tentatively, D is TRBD1 (6 bases). Germline V lookup: CDR1 KGHSH, CDR2 LQKENI. V was clipped by 2 bases and J by 9 bases, with 20 bases between them. The CDR3 contains 16 residues. The CDR3 bases are TGTGCCAGCTCACCAAGTCAGGGGCTCCGAGTAGGCATTCAGTACTTC. It codes for CASSPSQGLRVGIQYF.

The chain couples TRBV28 to TRBJ1-2; a possible D gene is TRBD1 (6 bases). The CDR3 has 16 residues. V lost 2 bases and J 3 bases, leaving 16 bases between the germline ends. Germline CDR1 and CDR2: MDHEN and SYDVKM. CDR3 sequence: CASSLLVPGVDYGYTF. The CDR3 DNA reads TGTGCCAGCAGTTTACTAGTACCAGGGGTCGACTATGGCTACACCTTC.

V usage is TRBV23-1 and J usage is TRBJ1-1; D gene ambiguous. TRBV23-1 is reported as an ORF; its role is uncertain. This CDR3 region has 17 residues. V lost 2 bases and J lost 1, with 17 bases in between. This CDR3 is CASSQLGRERSNTEAFF. The DNA for the CDR3 is TGCGCCAGCAGTCAACTCGGGAGGGAAAGGTCGAACACTGAAGCTTTCTTT.

The genes are TRBV5-1 and TRBJ2-2, with 7 bases matching TRBD2. The ends lost 0 bases at V and 6 bases at J; junction bases unmatched: 5. The V gene's germline CDR1 is SGHRS and CDR2 YFSETQ. The CDR3 is 15 amino acids. The CDR3: CASSLGSRGAGELFF. In DNA form, the CDR3 reads TGCGCCAGCAGCTTGGGGTCCCGGGGGGCCGGGGAGCTGTTTTTT.

With regard to this clone: One end of the junction does not line up with germline, which may come from a read error. The J gene is TRBJ1-2, the V gene TRBV27, with unresolved D. The CDR3 is 10 residues long. The germline V gene encodes CDR1 MNHEY and CDR2 SMNVEV (reference sequence). CDR3 nucleotides: TGTGCCAGGAGTAAATACGTAGCCCTCTTC. Its protein is CARSKYVALF.

Turning to this clone: The sample holds other DNA sequences that translate to the same CDR3. The chain recombines TRBV9 with TRBJ2-4, with 9 nucleotides matching TRBD1. The CDR3 length is 15 residues. V shed 0 bases and J 8 bases; nucleotides not matched to a gene: 6. CDR1 SGDLS and CDR2 YYNGEE come from the germline V gene. The CDR3 loop is CASSVAGTGRDIQYF. Here the CDR3 DNA reads TGTGCCAGCAGCGTAGCCGGGACAGGGCGGGACATTCAGTACTTC.

The chain employs TRBV9 and TRBJ2-1; a weak D match, TRBD2 (6 bases). Germline V gene sequence: CDR1 SGDLS, CDR2 YYNGEE. V shed 4 bases and J shed 10 bases, with 21 bases lying between them. The CDR3 loop spans 15 amino acids. The CDR3 DNA reads as TGTGCCAGCAGCCCAAAGCTGGGACTCGAAGGGGAGCAGTTCTTC. The encoded protein is CASSPKLGLEGEQFF.

This clone was counted between two and nine times. The chain has TRBV7-2 and TRBJ2-1; 7 nucleotides align to TRBD1. The V and J ends lost 4 bases and 5 bases, in that order; junction bases with no gene match: 8. CDR1 and CDR2 (germline): SGHTA, FQGNSA. This CDR3 region has 15 residues. DNA of the CDR3: TGTGCCAGCAGCTCGCGGACAGGCACCCACAATGAGCAGTTCTTC. It specifies CASSSRTGTHNEQFF.

V and J are TRBV7-6 and TRBJ2-2; no clear D gene. Germline CDR1 and CDR2: SGHVS and FNYEAQ. Trimming shortened V by 5 bases and J by 6 bases, and 10 bases separated the two germline ends. This CDR3 spans 13 amino acids. The CDR3 region has the DNA TGTGCCAGCAGCCCTCCAGTACCCGGGGAGCTGTTTTTT. It specifies CASSPPVPGELFF.

The chain has TRBV7-2 and TRBJ2-5; 9 bases are a match to TRBD2. Germline V gene lookup returns CDR1 SGHTA and CDR2 FQGNSA. V trimming: 1 base; J trimming: 1 base; junction bases outside the gene matches: 7. The CDR3 has 17 amino acids. The DNA for the CDR3 is TGTGCCAGCAGCTTAGTCAGCGGGGGGAGCCTCCAAGAGACCCAGTACTTC. It yields the protein CASSLVSGGSLQETQYF.

The V and J genes are TRBV29-1 and TRBJ2-5; 12 bases map to TRBD2. CDR1 is SQVTM and CDR2 is ANQGSEA in the germline V gene. CDR3 length equals 16 residues. The V and J ends lost 2 bases and 5 bases, in that order; junction bases with no gene match: 9. The CDR3: CSVERTSGTLLETQYF. For the CDR3, the DNA is TGCAGCGTTGAAAGGACTAGCGGGACTCTTCTCGAGACCCAGTACTTC.

J is TRBJ2-6 and V is TRBV19, with D possibly being TRBD2 (6 bases). This CDR3 spans 16 amino acids. V was trimmed by 5 bases and J by 0 bases, leaving 11 bases between them. Germline lookup yields CDR1 LNHDA and CDR2 SQIVND (reference sequence). The CDR3 here is CASSPMRGSGANVLTF. Here the CDR3 DNA reads TGTGCCAGTAGTCCGATGCGGGGCTCTGGGGCCAACGTCCTGACTTTC.